This T cell receptor (beta chain) was captured in a study of blood T cell repertoires in COVID-19. Profiled with immunoSEQ multiplex PCR; TCRdb holds only in-frame clones, not every one. The data show around 50,000 clones, with 83% seen just once and about 5.8% held by the top ten. This clone showed up just a few times. This CDR3 spans 15 amino acids. Losses at the gene ends were 8 bases for V and 5 bases for J; bases not matched to a gene: 12. Germline assignment: CDR1 MNHEY and CDR2 SVGAGI. The sequencing input was peripheral blood. The receptor's source is a human donor in a cohort sampled during active COVID-19. The V gene is TRBV6-5, the J gene TRBJ1-2; 9 bases agree with TRBD1. The CDR3 spells CASGKQGAFGYGYTF. In nucleotides, the CDR3 is TGTGCCAGCGGAAAACAGGGGGCGTTTGGTTATGGCTACACCTTC.